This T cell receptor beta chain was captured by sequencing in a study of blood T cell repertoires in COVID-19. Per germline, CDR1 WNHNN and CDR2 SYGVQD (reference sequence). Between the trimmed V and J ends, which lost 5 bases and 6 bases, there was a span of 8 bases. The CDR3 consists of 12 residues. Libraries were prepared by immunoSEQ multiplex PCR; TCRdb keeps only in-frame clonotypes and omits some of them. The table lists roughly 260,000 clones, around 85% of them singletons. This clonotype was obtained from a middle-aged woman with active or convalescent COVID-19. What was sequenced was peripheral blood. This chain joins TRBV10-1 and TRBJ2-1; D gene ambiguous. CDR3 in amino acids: CASSFSGNEQFF. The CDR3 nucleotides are TGCGCCAGCAGTTTTTCCGGCAATGAGCAGTTCTTC.